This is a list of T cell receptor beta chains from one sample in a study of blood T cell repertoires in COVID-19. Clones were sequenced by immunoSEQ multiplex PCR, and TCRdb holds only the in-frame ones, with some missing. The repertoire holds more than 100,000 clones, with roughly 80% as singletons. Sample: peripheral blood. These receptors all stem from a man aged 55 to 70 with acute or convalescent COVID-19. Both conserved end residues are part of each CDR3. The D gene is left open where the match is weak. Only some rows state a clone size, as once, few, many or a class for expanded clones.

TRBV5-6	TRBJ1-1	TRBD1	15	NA	TGTGCCAGCAGCTCTTATCCCGGGACAGGATCTGAAGCTTTCTTT	CASSSYPGTGSEAFF
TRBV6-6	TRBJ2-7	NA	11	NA	TGTGCCAGCAGTTACCTCGGGGAGCAGTACTTC	CASSYLGEQYF
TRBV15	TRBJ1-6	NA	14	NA	TGTGCCACAAACTTCGGGGAAAGGAATTCACCCCTCCACTTT	CATNFGERNSPLHF
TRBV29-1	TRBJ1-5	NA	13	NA	TGCAGCGTGATATCAGGGGTGGGTCAGCCCCAGCATTTT	CSVISGVGQPQHF
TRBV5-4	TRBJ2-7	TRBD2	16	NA	TGTGCCAGCAGCGACTCCCGGACTAGCGGGGCTATGGAGCAGTACTTC	CASSDSRTSGAMEQYF
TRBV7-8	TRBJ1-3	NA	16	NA	TGTGCCAGCAGCCTAGTTGTAGCTGACTCTGGAAACACCATATATTTT	CASSLVVADSGNTIYF
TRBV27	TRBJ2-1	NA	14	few	TGTGCCACCAGCCGGGAGATCTCCTACAATGAGCAGTTCTTC	CATSREISYNEQFF
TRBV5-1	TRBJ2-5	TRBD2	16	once	TGCGCCAGCAGCTTGGAACAACTAGCGGACCAAGAGACCCAGTACTTC	CASSLEQLADQETQYF
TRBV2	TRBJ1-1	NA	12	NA	TGTGCCAGCAGTACCGACGCGGGGCCGGCTTTCTTT	CASSTDAGPAFF
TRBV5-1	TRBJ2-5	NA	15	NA	TGCGCCAGCAGCTTCGGCGGGGCAGTCCAAGAGACCCAGTACTTC	CASSFGGAVQETQYF
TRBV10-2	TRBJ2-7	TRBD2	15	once	TGCGCCAGCAGTGAGGGGACTAGCGGCACCTACGAGCAGTACTTC	CASSEGTSGTYEQYF
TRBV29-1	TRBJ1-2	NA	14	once	TGCAGCGTTGAATCAACAGCCTCCCAGGGCGGCTACACCTTC	CSVESTASQGGYTF
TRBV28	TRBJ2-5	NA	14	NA	TGTGCCAGCAGTATAGGTGGGCCCGAGGAGACCCAGTACTTC	CASSIGGPEETQYF
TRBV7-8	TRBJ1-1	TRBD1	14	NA	TGTGCCAGCAGCAGCAGGGGGCGTTACACTGAAGCTTTCTTT	CASSSRGRYTEAFF
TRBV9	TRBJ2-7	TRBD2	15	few	TGTGCCAGCAGCGTAGGGGTAGCTCGGGAGGGGGAGCAGTACTTC	CASSVGVAREGEQYF